The 27 T cell receptor beta chains given below trace back to one sample, sequenced in a study of control samples from healthy donors and cancer patients. Some clones are missing from TCRdb's copy, which holds only in-frame ones; the method was immunoSEQ multiplex PCR. The table has approximately 150,000 clones, 96% seen once; the top ten hold 1%. Sequencing was performed on blood. Source of these receptors: a woman aged 25 to 39 in good health.

This chain links TRBV7-9 with TRBJ2-5; D unresolved. The CDR3 loop spans 13 amino acids. The germline V gene encodes CDR1 SEHNR and CDR2 FQNEAQ (reference sequence). Deletions cut 2 bases from V and 2 bases from J, with 6 bases between. CDR3 nucleotide sequence: TGTGCCAGCAGCTTAAGAGGTCAAGAGACCCAGTACTTC. Encoded protein: CASSLRGQETQYF.

The rearrangement uses TRBV2 and TRBJ1-1; tentative D call: TRBD1 (6 bases). The length of the CDR3 is 14 residues. Trimming cost V 5 bases and J 3 bases, with 13 bases left between them. Per germline, CDR1 SNHLY and CDR2 FYNNEI. The CDR3 is CASSLTGWDTEAFF. As DNA, the CDR3 is TGTGCCAGCAGTCTGACAGGATGGGACACTGAAGCTTTCTTT. Filled out from reference TRBV2 and TRBJ1-1, the complete variable domain reads EPEVTQTPSHQVTQMGQEVILRCVPISNHLYFYWYRQILGQKVEFLVSFYNNEISEKSEIFDDQFSVERPDGSNFTLKIRSTKLEDSAMYFCASSLTGWDTEAFFGQGTRLTVV.

DNA for the CDR3: TGTGCCAGTAGTAGAACCACAGGATACTATGGCTACACCTTC. It encodes CASSRTTGYYGYTF. The rearrangement uses TRBV19 and TRBJ1-2; D perhaps matches TRBD1 (5 bases). The CDR3 extends over 14 amino acids. Germline V gene sequence: CDR1 LNHDA, CDR2 SQIVND (reference sequence). Trimming pared 4 bases from V and 3 bases from J, leaving 12 bases between.

A remark on this clone: Other DNA sequences within the sample encode an identical CDR3. The chain links TRBV24-1 to TRBJ2-3, with no clear D. The V gene's germline CDR1 is KGHDR and CDR2 SFDVKD. The CDR3 contains 14 residues. V lost 4 bases, J lost 0 bases, and 7 bases lay in between. Here the CDR3 reads CATSDRTSTDTQYF. CDR3 nucleotide sequence: TGTGCCACCAGTGACCGCACTAGCACAGATACGCAGTATTTT.

This chain uses TRBV11-2 with TRBJ2-7; no clear D gene. The germline V and J ends were trimmed by 2 bases and 0 bases, with 2 bases remaining between them. CDR1 is SGHAT and CDR2 is FQNNGV in the germline V gene. There are 12 residues in the CDR3. For the CDR3, the DNA is TGTGCCAGCAGCTTATCCTCCTACGAGCAGTACTTC. This sequence encodes CASSLSSYEQYF.

This clone was counted only a few times. This chain connects TRBV21-1 to TRBJ2-3; no DNA check was done on the table's D call, TRBD2. TRBV21-1 is listed as a pseudogene. The CDR3 length is 14 residues. The CDR3 DNA is TGTGCCAGCAGCAAAAGGCAGGGAGGGGATACGCAGTATTTT. Its translation is CASSKRQGGDTQYF.

The chain carries TRBV25-1 and TRBJ2-7; perhaps TRBD2 as D (6 bases). The CDR3 extends over 12 amino acids. The V end was cut by 6 bases, the J end by 3 bases, with 9 bases between. The germline gives CDR1 MGHDK, CDR2 SYGVNS. The CDR3 spells CASRRGNYEQYF. The CDR3, as DNA: TGTGCCAGCAGGCGGGGAAACTACGAGCAGTACTTC.

The chain employs TRBV11-2 and TRBJ1-1; the D gene is possibly TRBD1 (6 bases). Germline assignment: CDR1 SGHAT and CDR2 FQNNGV. There are 14 residues in the CDR3. Trimming stripped 1 base from V and 5 bases from J, with 11 bases between. As DNA, the CDR3 is TGTGCCAGCAGCTTAGGTACAGGGAGAACTGAAGCTTTCTTT. Translated, it gives CASSLGTGRTEAFF.

This clone was found once. This sequence joins TRBV13 and TRBJ1-2; D not resolved. CDR3 length equals 13 residues. Germline loops: CDR1 PRHDT, CDR2 FYEKMQ (reference sequence). Trimming cost V 0 bases and J 2 bases, with 4 bases left between them. The CDR3 bases are TGTGCCAGCAGCTTAGGCCGGAACTATGGCTACACCTTC. This codes for CASSLGRNYGYTF.

V is TRBV19 and J is TRBJ1-3; no reliable D call. V was trimmed by 9 bases and J by 0 bases, leaving 15 bases between them. The V gene's germline CDR1 is LNHDA and CDR2 SQIVND (reference sequence). CDR3 length: 15 amino acids. The CDR3 nucleotides are TGTGCCAGCGCAACCCGGGGAAGCTCTGGAAACACCATATATTTT. Residues: CASATRGSSGNTIYF.

The CDR3: CASSPGTRPQALHF. The DNA for the CDR3 is TGTGCCAGCTCACCCGGAACAAGACCCCAGGCCCTCCACTTT. The chain has TRBV18 and TRBJ1-6; no definite D call. The CDR3 runs to 14 residues. Germline V gene sequence: CDR1 KGHSH, CDR2 LQKENI. V dropped 3 bases and J dropped 14 bases, with 17 bases sitting between them.

Comment on this clone: The identical CDR3 is also encoded by other nucleotide sequences in the sample. This chain uses TRBV5-1 with TRBJ2-5, with D hard to call. Germline V gene lookup returns CDR1 SGHRS and CDR2 YFSETQ. The CDR3 is 11 amino acids. V was cut by 2 bases and J by 2 bases, with 1 base left in between. CDR3 in DNA: TGCGCCAGCAGCTTTCAAGAGACCCAGTACTTC. Translation gives CASSFQETQYF.

J is TRBJ1-5 and V is TRBV16; 11 nucleotides match TRBD1. J lost 1 base, V lost 2 bases, and 7 bases had no gene match. The CDR3 loop spans 18 amino acids. Germline loops: CDR1 KGHSY, CDR2 FQNENV. CDR3 region: CASSQRDRGYRSNQPQHF. The CDR3 coding sequence is TGTGCCAGCAGCCAAAGGGACAGGGGGTATCGAAGCAATCAGCCCCAGCATTTT. Looking up the rest from reference TRBV16 and TRBJ1-5 gives the full variable domain: GEEVAQTPKHLVRGEGQKAKLYCAPIKGHSYVFWYQQVLKNEFKFLISFQNENVFDETGMPKERFSAKCLPNSPCSLEIQATKLEDSAVYFCASSQRDRGYRSNQPQHFGDGTRLSIL.

The rearrangement links TRBV28 to TRBJ2-3, with 8 bases that match TRBD2. J gave up 0 bases and V 8 bases, and 13 bases lay outside the gene matches. The CDR3 extends over 17 amino acids. Germline V lookup: CDR1 MDHEN, CDR2 SYDVKM. The CDR3 nucleotides are TGTGCCAGCCCACCTCGGAGCGGGAGACCTAGCACAGATACGCAGTATTTT. This sequence encodes CASPPRSGRPSTDTQYF. The full variable domain, its missing parts supplied by reference TRBV28 and TRBJ2-3, is DVKVTQSSRYLVKRTGEKVFLECVQDMDHENMFWYRQDPGLGLRLIYFSYDVKMKEKGDIPEGYSVSREKKERFSLILESASTNQTSMYLCASPPRSGRPSTDTQYFGPGTRLTVL.

This chain joins TRBV18 and TRBJ2-7; 9 nucleotides line up with TRBD2. Germline V CDR1 and CDR2: KGHSH, LQKENI. CDR3 length equals 14 residues. With V trimmed by 5 bases and J by 2 bases, 4 bases remained unmatched. Written as DNA, the CDR3 is TGTGCCAGCTCAGCTAGCGGGGAGACCTACGAGCAGTACTTC. Its protein is CASSASGETYEQYF. The full variable domain, its missing parts supplied by reference TRBV18 and TRBJ2-7, is NAGVMQNPRHLVRRRGQEARLRCSPMKGHSHVYWYRQLPEEGLKFMVYLQKENIIDESGMPKERFSAEFPKEGPSILRIQQVVRGDSAAYFCASSASGETYEQYFGPGTRLTVT.

The chain couples TRBV4-1 to TRBJ2-7; the D is unclear. V was shortened by 0 bases and J by 0 bases, with 3 bases between the two germline ends. The CDR3 runs to 13 residues. The V gene's germline CDR1 is MGHRA and CDR2 YSYEKL. CDR3 bases: TGCGCCAGCAGCCAAGAGAGCTCCTACGAGCAGTACTTC. Amino acid sequence: CASSQESSYEQYF.

V gene TRBV6-2 or TRBV6-3 combines with J gene TRBJ1-2, with 10 nucleotides matching TRBD1. J gave up 8 bases and V 5 bases, and 11 bases lay outside the gene matches. Germline lookup yields CDR1 MNHEY and CDR2 SVGEGT. This CDR3 region has 15 residues. The CDR3 nucleotides read TGTGCCAGCAGTCGTGGACAGGGGGGATTTGAAGGCTACACCTTC. This translates into CASSRGQGGFEGYTF.

This clone has just a few counts. The V and J genes are TRBV2 and TRBJ1-2, with D possibly TRBD1 on 5 matching bases. The V and J ends lost 3 bases and 2 bases respectively, with 10 bases between them. The CDR3 is made up of 14 amino acids. CDR1 and CDR2 (germline): SNHLY, FYNNEI. CDR3 coding DNA: TGTGCCAGCAGTGAGATAGGGGACAACTATGGCTACACCTTC. Translation gives CASSEIGDNYGYTF.

The chain carries TRBV4-2 and TRBJ1-2, with 8 bases that match TRBD1. This CDR3 contains 17 residues. CDR1 and CDR2 (germline): LGHNA, YNFKEQ. Trimming at V came to 0 bases and at J to 5 bases, leaving 11 bases not matched to a gene. The CDR3 loop is CASSQDRGQGASYGYTF. The CDR3, as DNA: TGTGCCAGCAGCCAAGATCGAGGGCAGGGGGCGTCATATGGCTACACCTTC.

The chain recombines TRBV6-6 with TRBJ1-5; possibly TRBD1 for D (6 bases). The CDR3 is 15 amino acids. Per the germline V gene, CDR1 is MNHNY and CDR2 is SVGAGI (reference sequence). V lost 0 bases and J lost 3, with 9 bases in between. Here the CDR3 DNA reads TGTGCCAGCAGTTACTCAGGACAGCCCAATCAGCCCCAGCATTTT. This codes for CASSYSGQPNQPQHF.

The genes are TRBV30 and TRBJ2-1; 9 bases are shared with TRBD1. Per germline, CDR1 GTSNPN and CDR2 SVGIG (reference sequence). The ends lost 7 bases at V and 0 bases at J; junction bases unmatched: 19. This CDR3 has 19 amino acids. The CDR3 loop reads CAFIKSTGGVDRSYNEQFF. The DNA for the CDR3 is TGTGCCTTCATAAAGTCGACAGGGGGGGTGGACCGCTCCTACAATGAGCAGTTCTTC.

This rearrangement joins TRBV5-1 to TRBJ2-5; a weak D match, TRBD1 (5 bases). Germline CDR1 is SGHRS and CDR2 is YFSETQ. Trimming pared 4 bases from V and 4 bases from J, leaving 17 bases between. This CDR3 has 15 residues. The CDR3, as DNA: TGCGCCAGCAGCCTGTATTCGGGCAGGGCAGAGACCCAGTACTTC. It yields the protein CASSLYSGRAETQYF.

The chain combines TRBV20-1 with TRBJ2-3, with D perhaps assigned TRBD1 or TRBD2 (5 bases each). CDR1 is DFQATT, CDR2 SNEGSKA, per germline (reference sequence). This CDR3 contains 10 residues. The CDR3 bases are TGCGTTGGGGGAAAGGGGACGCAGTATTTT. Amino acids: CVGGKGTQYF.

The V gene is TRBV28, the J gene TRBJ2-1, with D perhaps matching TRBD1 (6 bases). Per germline, CDR1 MDHEN and CDR2 SYDVKM. Trimming shortened V by 3 bases and J by 5 bases, and 14 bases separated the two germline ends. CDR3 length: 15 residues. The CDR3 DNA follows: TGTGCCAGCAGTTTGGCACAGGGCGCCCACAATGAGCAGTTCTTC. This sequence encodes CASSLAQGAHNEQFF.

This sequence joins TRBV7-8 and TRBJ1-2; perhaps TRBD1 as D (5 bases). V lost 1 base and J lost 4, with 22 bases in between. Germline CDR1 is SGHVS and CDR2 is FQNEAQ. The CDR3 has 18 amino acids. DNA for the CDR3: TGTGCCAGCAGCTTAGACGCTACCCGGGACCCAGGCACCTATGGCTACACCTTC. Amino acid sequence: CASSLDATRDPGTYGYTF.

The V and J genes are TRBV27 and TRBJ1-1; a possible D gene is TRBD1 (6 bases). This CDR3 spans 11 amino acids. Germline V gene data show CDR1 as MNHEY and CDR2 as SMNVEV (reference sequence). The V and J ends lost 5 bases and 11 bases respectively, with 12 bases between them. CDR3 amino acids: CASSRGRVAFF. CDR3 nucleotides: TGTGCCAGCAGTCGGGGGCGGGTGGCTTTCTTT.

The J gene is TRBJ1-1, the V gene TRBV10-3; TRBD1 agrees at 10 bases. Looked up from germline, CDR1 is ENHRY and CDR2 is SYGVKD. Unmatched junction bases numbered 3, after V lost 5 bases and J lost 0 bases. This CDR3 has 15 residues. CDR3 coding DNA: TGTGCCATCAGTCCCGGGACAGGGGTGAACACTGAAGCTTTCTTT. Its protein product is CAISPGTGVNTEAFF.